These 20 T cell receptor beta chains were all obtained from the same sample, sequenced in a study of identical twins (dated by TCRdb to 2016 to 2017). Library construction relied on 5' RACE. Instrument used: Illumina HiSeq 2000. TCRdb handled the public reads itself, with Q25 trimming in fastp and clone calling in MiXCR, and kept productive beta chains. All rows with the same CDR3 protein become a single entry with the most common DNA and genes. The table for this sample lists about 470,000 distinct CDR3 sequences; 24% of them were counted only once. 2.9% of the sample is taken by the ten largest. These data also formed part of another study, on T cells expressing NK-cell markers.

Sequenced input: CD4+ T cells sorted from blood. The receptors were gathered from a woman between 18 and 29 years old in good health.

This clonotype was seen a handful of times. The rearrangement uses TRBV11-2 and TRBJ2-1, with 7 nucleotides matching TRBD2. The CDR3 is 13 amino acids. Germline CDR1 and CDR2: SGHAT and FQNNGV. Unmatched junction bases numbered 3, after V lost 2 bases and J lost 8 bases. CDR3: CASSLLAGDEQFF. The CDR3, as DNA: TGTGCCAGCAGCTTACTTGCGGGAGATGAGCAGTTCTTC. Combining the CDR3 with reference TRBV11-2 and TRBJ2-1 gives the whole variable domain EAGVAQSPRYKIIEKRQSVAFWCNPISGHATLYWYQQILGQGPKLLIQFQNNGVVDDSQLPKDRFSAERLKGVDSTLKIQPAKLEDSAVYLCASSLLAGDEQFFGPGTRLTVL.

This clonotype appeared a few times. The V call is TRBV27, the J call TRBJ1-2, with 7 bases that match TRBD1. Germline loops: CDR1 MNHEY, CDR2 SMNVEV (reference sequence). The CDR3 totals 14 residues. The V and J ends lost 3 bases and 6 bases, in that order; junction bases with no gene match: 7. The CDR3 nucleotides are TGTGCCAGCAGTTTGACAGGGAGTTTTCATGGCTACACCTTC. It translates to CASSLTGSFHGYTF.

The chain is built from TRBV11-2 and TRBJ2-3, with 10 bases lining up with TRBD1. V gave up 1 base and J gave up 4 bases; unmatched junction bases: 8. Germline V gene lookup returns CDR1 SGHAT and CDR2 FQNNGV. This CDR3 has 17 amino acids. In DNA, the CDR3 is TGTGCCAGCAGCTTAGTGCGTAGGGGACAGGGGCCAGATACGCAGTATTTT. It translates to CASSLVRRGQGPDTQYF.

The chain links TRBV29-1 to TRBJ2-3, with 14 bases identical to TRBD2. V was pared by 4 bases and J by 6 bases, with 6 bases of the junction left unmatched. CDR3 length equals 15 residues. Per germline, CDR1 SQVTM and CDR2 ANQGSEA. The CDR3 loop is CSVGGLAGAADTQYF. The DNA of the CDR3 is TGCAGCGTTGGGGGACTAGCGGGAGCTGCGGATACGCAGTATTTT.

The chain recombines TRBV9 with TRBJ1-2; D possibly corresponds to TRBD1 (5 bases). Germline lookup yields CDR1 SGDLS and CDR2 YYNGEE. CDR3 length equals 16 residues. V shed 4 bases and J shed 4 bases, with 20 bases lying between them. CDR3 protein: CASSPEGRRLGYGYTF. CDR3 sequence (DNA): TGTGCCAGCAGCCCAGAGGGGCGCCGACTGGGCTATGGCTACACCTTC.

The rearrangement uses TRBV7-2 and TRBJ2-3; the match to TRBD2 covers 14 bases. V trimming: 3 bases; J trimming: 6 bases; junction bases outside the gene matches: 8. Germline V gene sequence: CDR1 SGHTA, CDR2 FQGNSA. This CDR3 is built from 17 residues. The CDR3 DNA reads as TGTGCCAGCAGCTTCCATAGACTAGCGGGGGGGCGGGATACGCAGTATTTT. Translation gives CASSFHRLAGGRDTQYF.

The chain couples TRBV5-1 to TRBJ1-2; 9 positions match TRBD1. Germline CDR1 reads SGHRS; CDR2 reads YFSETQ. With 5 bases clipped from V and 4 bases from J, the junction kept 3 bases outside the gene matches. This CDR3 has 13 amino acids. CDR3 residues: CASRTGGGYGYTF. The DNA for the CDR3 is TGCGCCAGCAGAACAGGGGGCGGCTATGGCTACACCTTC.

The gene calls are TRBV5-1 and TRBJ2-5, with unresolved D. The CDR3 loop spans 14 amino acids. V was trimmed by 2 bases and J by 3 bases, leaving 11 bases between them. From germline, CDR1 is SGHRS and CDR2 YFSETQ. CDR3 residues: CASSLSPAKETQYF. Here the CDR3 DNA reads TGCGCCAGCAGCTTAAGCCCTGCTAAAGAGACCCAGTACTTC.

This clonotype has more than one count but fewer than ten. In nucleotides, the CDR3 is TGCGCCAGCAGCTGGGGACTAGCACAAGAGACCCAGTACTTC. This translates into CASSWGLAQETQYF. This rearrangement joins TRBV5-1 to TRBJ2-5; TRBD2 agrees at 9 bases. The CDR3 sequence is 14 residues long. V gave up 3 bases and J gave up 2 bases; unmatched junction bases: 2. Germline V gene data show CDR1 as SGHRS and CDR2 as YFSETQ. The whole variable domain, filled in from reference TRBV5-1 and TRBJ2-5, reads KAGVTQTPRYLIKTRGQQVTLSCSPISGHRSVSWYQQTPGQGLQFLFEYFSETQRNKGNFPGRFSGRQFSNSRSEMNVSTLELGDSALYLCASSWGLAQETQYFGPGTRLLVL.

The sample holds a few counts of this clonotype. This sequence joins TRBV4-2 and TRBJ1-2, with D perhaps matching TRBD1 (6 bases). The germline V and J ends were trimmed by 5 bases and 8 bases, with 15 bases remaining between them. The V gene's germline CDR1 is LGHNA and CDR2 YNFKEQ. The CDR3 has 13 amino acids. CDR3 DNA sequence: TGTGCCAGCAGCTCGACCACGGGGGGCGGCTACACCTTC. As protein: CASSSTTGGGYTF.

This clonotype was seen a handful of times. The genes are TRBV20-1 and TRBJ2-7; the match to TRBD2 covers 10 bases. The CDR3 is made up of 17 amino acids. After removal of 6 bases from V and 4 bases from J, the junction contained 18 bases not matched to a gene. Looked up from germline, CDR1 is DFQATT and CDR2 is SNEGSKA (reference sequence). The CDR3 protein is CSARLPSGTSVSYEQYF. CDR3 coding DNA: TGCAGTGCCCGATTACCTTCCGGGACTAGCGTGTCTTACGAGCAGTACTTC.

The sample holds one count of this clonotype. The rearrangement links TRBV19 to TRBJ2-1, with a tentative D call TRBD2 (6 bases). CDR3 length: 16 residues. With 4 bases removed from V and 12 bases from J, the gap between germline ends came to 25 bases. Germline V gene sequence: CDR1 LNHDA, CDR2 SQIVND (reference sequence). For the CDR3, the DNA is TGTGCCAGTAGTAGGGGACTGGGCGGTTACAATGACGGGCAGTTCTTC. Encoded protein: CASSRGLGGYNDGQFF.

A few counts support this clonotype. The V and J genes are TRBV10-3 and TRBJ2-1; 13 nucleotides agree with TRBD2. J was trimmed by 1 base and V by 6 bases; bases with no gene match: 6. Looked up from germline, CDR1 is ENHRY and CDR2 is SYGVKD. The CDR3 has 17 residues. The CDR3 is CAIRGLAGMGSYNEQFF. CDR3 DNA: TGTGCCATCAGGGGACTAGCGGGAATGGGGTCCTACAATGAGCAGTTCTTC.

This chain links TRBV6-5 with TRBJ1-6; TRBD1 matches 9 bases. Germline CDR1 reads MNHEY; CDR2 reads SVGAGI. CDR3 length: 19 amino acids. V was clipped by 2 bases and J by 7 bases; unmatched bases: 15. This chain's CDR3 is CASSYTSFTGTGRNSPLHF. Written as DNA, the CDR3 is TGTGCCAGCAGTTACACAAGCTTTACCGGGACAGGGCGGAATTCACCCCTCCACTTT.

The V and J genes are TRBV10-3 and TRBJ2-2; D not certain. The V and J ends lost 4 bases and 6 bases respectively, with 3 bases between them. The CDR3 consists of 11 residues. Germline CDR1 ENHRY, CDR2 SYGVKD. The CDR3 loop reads CAISAPGELFF. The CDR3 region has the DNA TGTGCCATCAGTGCCCCCGGGGAGCTGTTTTTT.

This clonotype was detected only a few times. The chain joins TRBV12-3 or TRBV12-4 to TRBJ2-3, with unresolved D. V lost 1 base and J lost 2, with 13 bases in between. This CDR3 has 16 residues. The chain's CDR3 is CASSLGVSLDTDTQYF. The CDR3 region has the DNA TGTGCCAGCAGTTTAGGAGTCTCCCTAGACACAGATACGCAGTATTTT.

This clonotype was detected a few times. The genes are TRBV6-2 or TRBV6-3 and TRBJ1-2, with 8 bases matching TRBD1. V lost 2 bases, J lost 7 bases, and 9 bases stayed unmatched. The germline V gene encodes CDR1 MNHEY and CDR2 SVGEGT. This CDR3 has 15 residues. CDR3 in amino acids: CASSYADRALLGYTF. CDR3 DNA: TGTGCCAGCAGTTACGCGGACAGGGCGTTACTTGGCTACACCTTC.

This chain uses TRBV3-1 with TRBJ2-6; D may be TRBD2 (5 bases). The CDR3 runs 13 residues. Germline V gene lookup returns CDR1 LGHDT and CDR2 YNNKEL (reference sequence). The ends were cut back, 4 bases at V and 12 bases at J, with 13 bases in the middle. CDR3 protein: CASSPGKESVLTF. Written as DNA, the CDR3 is TGTGCCAGCAGCCCCGGGAAGGAAAGCGTCCTGACTTTC.

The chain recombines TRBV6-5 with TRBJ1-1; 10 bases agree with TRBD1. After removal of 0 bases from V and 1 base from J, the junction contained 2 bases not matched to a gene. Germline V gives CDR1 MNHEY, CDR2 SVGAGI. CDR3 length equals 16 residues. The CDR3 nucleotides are TGTGCCAGCAGTTACTCCCGGGACAGGGGGAACACTGAAGCTTTCTTT. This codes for CASSYSRDRGNTEAFF.

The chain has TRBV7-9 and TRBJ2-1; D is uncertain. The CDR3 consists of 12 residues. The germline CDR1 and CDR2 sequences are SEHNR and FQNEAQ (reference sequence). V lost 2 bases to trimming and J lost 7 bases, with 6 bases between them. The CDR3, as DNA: TGTGCCAGCAGCTTATTTGTGAATGAGCAGTTCTTC. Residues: CASSLFVNEQFF. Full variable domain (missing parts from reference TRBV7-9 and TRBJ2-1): DTGVSQNPRHKITKRGQNVTFRCDPISEHNRLYWYRQTLGQGPEFLTYFQNEAQLEKSRLLSDRFSAERPKGSFSTLEIQRTEQGDSAMYLCASSLFVNEQFFGPGTRLTVL.